This T cell receptor beta chain was retrieved from a study of blood T cell repertoires in COVID-19. Per germline, CDR1 MDHEN and CDR2 SYDVKM. The CDR3 totals 16 residues. Trimming stripped 3 bases from V and 4 bases from J, with 16 bases between. During active infection, Seattle patients enrolled and were then monitored through disease. The data were produced by immunoSEQ multiplex PCR, yet TCRdb's version contains in-frame clones alone and is incomplete. The sample has roughly 200,000 clones, about 84% seen once. Source material: peripheral blood. The receptor comes from a person aged 65-85 years with COVID-19, enrolled during active disease. This chain uses TRBV28 with TRBJ1-3, with D possibly matching TRBD1 (5 bases). This CDR3 reads CASSFFPGGGGNTIYF. Written as DNA, the CDR3 is TGTGCCAGCAGTTTCTTCCCCGGGGGAGGGGGAAACACCATATATTTT.